A selection of T cell receptor beta chains follows, all from one sample in a study of T cells in Graves' hyperthyroidism and ophthalmopathy. One entry per CDR3 protein results from TCRdb running MiXCR on the multiplex PCR reads. The repertoire consists of fewer than 700,000 distinct CDR3 sequences, with around 15% occurring once and the leading ten covering 3.8%. The sample taken for sequencing was blood. Source of these receptors: a woman aged 25-40 years with Graves' hyperthyroidism. Both conserved end residues are part of each CDR3. Fields, in order: clone size, J gene, V gene, CDR3 protein. A row's size may be missing; if present it is once, few, many or a size class.

>many|TRBJ2-5|TRBV13
CASSLGASGMGETQYF
>NA|TRBJ2-1|TRBV29-1
CSVHRSGGDNEQFF
>few|TRBJ1-5|TRBV20-1
CSAGQRNQPQHF
>many|TRBJ1-2|TRBV3-1
CASSQDNRYYGYTF
>NA|TRBJ1-2|TRBV12-3/TRBV12-4
CASSLGGTATDGYTF
>many|TRBJ2-7|TRBV28
CASSLRAGTDEQYF
>NA|TRBJ2-2|TRBV11-2
CASSLGLAPNTGELFF
>NA|TRBJ2-5|TRBV6-1
CASNQQGNQETQYF
>few|TRBJ2-1|TRBV19
CASSMGGQRYNEQFF
>NA|TRBJ1-5|TRBV19
CAIGTGINQPQHF
>many|TRBJ2-7|TRBV13
CASSLGRSDYEQYF
>many|TRBJ2-5|TRBV28
CASSPAVGETQYF
>few|TRBJ1-2|TRBV20-1
CSARPTPVEKNYGYTF